One sample yielded the 31 T cell receptor beta chains listed below, sequenced in a study of T cells in Graves' hyperthyroidism and ophthalmopathy. TCR beta CDR3 sequences were amplified from RNA transcripts. TCR CDR3 regions were first amplified by RT-PCR with HTBI primers. TCRdb used MiXCR to reprocess the multiplex PCR reads, holding one entry per CDR3 protein. The data hold 300,000 or so distinct CDR3 sequences, with roughly 18% observed a single time. Sequencing was done on a sample of blood. These receptor sequences come from a woman aged 45 to 65 with Graves' hyperthyroidism.

This clonotype appeared many times. The chain is built from TRBV6-6 and TRBJ2-1; 14 bases fit TRBD2. CDR1 is MNHNY and CDR2 is SVGAGI in the germline V gene (reference sequence). The trim removed 2 bases at V and 9 bases at J, leaving 12 bases unmatched. The length of the CDR3 is 18 residues. The CDR3 region is CASSYLGLAGDLGGEQFF. CDR3 sequence (DNA): TGTGCCAGCAGTTACCTGGGACTAGCGGGAGATCTGGGAGGTGAGCAGTTCTTC.

The chain employs TRBV4-1 and TRBJ1-4; D unclear. CDR1 and CDR2 from the germline V gene are MGHRA and YSYEKL. There are 15 residues in the CDR3. V was pared by 9 bases and J by 4 bases, with 18 bases between. The CDR3 here is CASSVLSGRNEKLFF. CDR3 bases: TGCGCCAGTAGCGTCCTTTCGGGTCGTAATGAAAAACTGTTTTTT.

The chain has TRBV9 and TRBJ1-4, with D possibly being TRBD1 (5 bases). The CDR3 is 14 residues long. V lost 3 bases, J lost 7 bases, and 13 bases lay in between. Germline assignment: CDR1 SGDLS and CDR2 YYNGEE. The CDR3 coding sequence is TGTGCCAGCAGCGCCGGGACCGCCGGTGAAAAACTGTTTTTT. Encoded protein: CASSAGTAGEKLFF.

The sample holds a few counts of this clonotype. V gene TRBV5-1 combines with J gene TRBJ2-3; D ambiguous. The germline gives CDR1 SGHRS, CDR2 YFSETQ. V lost 2 bases, J lost 0 bases, and 7 bases lay in between. The CDR3 runs to 14 residues. The CDR3, as DNA: TGCGCCAGCAGCTTACTGGACAGCACAGATACGCAGTATTTT. Translation gives CASSLLDSTDTQYF.

Concerning this clonotype itself: A junction end diverges from the germline sequence, so it may reflect a read error. The V and J genes are TRBV5-6 and TRBJ2-2; D might be TRBD1 (5 bases). This CDR3 is built from 13 residues. The germline V gene has CDR1 SGHDT and CDR2 YYEEEE. The DNA for the CDR3 is TGTGCCAGCAGCTTGGCCGATATTAGGACGGACATTTTT. It codes for CASSLADIRTDIF.

The rearrangement uses TRBV11-1 and TRBJ2-1; 14 nucleotides line up with TRBD2. J gave up 4 bases and V 10 bases, and 9 bases lay outside the gene matches. CDR1 SGHAT and CDR2 FQDESV come from the germline V gene (reference sequence). This CDR3 spans 16 amino acids. CDR3 sequence (DNA): TGTGCCACTTCACCCAGACTAGCGGGGGGGTACAATGAGCAGTTCTTC. Protein product: CATSPRLAGGYNEQFF.

Many counts were recorded for this clonotype. The chain joins TRBV12-3 or TRBV12-4 to TRBJ1-1; D is uncertain. The CDR3 contains 14 residues. Trimming took 8 bases from V and 0 from J, leaving 13 bases between them. The CDR3 DNA follows: TGTGCCAGCGCCCCCTTCGACATGAACACTGAAGCTTTCTTT. Translated, it gives CASAPFDMNTEAFF.

This clonotype has only a few counts. The chain has TRBV29-1 and TRBJ2-2, with 10 bases matching TRBD1. The CDR3 contains 14 residues. V shed 4 bases, J shed 13 bases, and the junction held 12 bases outside the gene matches. Germline values: CDR1 SQVTM, CDR2 ANQGSEA. CDR3 sequence reads: CSVAGDRGDQRLFF. The CDR3 DNA reads as TGCAGCGTTGCCGGGGACAGGGGAGACCAGAGGCTGTTTTTT.

This clonotype was counted between two and nine times. CDR3 protein: CASSETQGSGNIQYF. CDR3 nucleotides: TGTGCCAGCAGCGAAACCCAGGGGTCGGGAAACATTCAGTACTTC. This sequence joins TRBV7-9 and TRBJ2-4; perhaps TRBD1 as D (6 bases). This CDR3 contains 15 residues. Trimming removed 5 bases from V and 6 bases from J, with 17 bases in between. Per the germline V gene, CDR1 is SEHNR and CDR2 is FQNEAQ (reference sequence).

This chain uses TRBV6-1 with TRBJ2-3; 8 bases fit TRBD1. Unmatched junction bases numbered 10, after V lost 3 bases and J lost 2 bases. CDR1 MNHNS and CDR2 SASEGT come from the germline V gene. This CDR3 comprises 17 residues. CDR3 nucleotide sequence: TGTGCCAGCAGTGATCCTCGGACAGGGCCTACCACAGATACGCAGTATTTT. This sequence encodes CASSDPRTGPTTDTQYF.

Worth noting for this clonotype: The junction departs from germline at one end; a sequencing error may be responsible. The chain links TRBV10-3 to TRBJ2-2; weak D call: TRBD1 (6 bases). The CDR3 covers 16 residues. Germline-derived CDR1 and CDR2 are ENHRY and SYGVKD. CDR3 protein: CAITTGQHLNTGELSF. The CDR3 nucleotides are TGTGCCATCACCACAGGACAGCACCTGAACACCGGGGAGCTGTCTTTT.

In this sample, this clonotype turned up a few times. The chain combines TRBV7-9 with TRBJ2-2; D gene ambiguous. With 5 bases removed from V and 1 base from J, the gap between germline ends came to 26 bases. CDR3 length equals 20 residues. Per the germline V gene, CDR1 is SEHNR and CDR2 is FQNEAQ (reference sequence). This chain's CDR3 is CASSPRSAQERNVNTGELFF. The CDR3 region has the DNA TGTGCCAGCAGCCCCCGATCGGCCCAGGAGAGGAATGTGAACACCGGGGAGCTGTTTTTT.

The V call is TRBV2, the J call TRBJ2-7; TRBD1 is a possible D gene (6 bases). CDR1 and CDR2 (germline): SNHLY, FYNNEI. The CDR3 covers 12 residues. This chain's CDR3 is CAISVRGHEQYV. Here the CDR3 DNA reads TGTGCCATCAGTGTCAGGGGCCACGAGCAGTACGTC.

This clonotype has a count of ten or more. The chain links TRBV30 to TRBJ1-1, with D possibly TRBD1 on 5 matching bases. Germline-derived CDR1 and CDR2 are GTSNPN and SVGIG (reference sequence). V shed 5 bases and J shed 1 base, with 14 bases lying between them. The CDR3 contains 14 residues. This CDR3 is CAWVGDGGNTEAFF. The DNA of the CDR3 is TGTGCCTGGGTGGGGGACGGTGGGAACACTGAAGCTTTCTTT.

This clonotype occurred a few times. V gene TRBV6-1 combines with J gene TRBJ2-5; 10 nucleotides agree with TRBD1. CDR3 length: 17 residues. CDR1 is MNHNS and CDR2 is SASEGT in the germline V gene. V shed 6 bases and J 5 bases; nucleotides not matched to a gene: 15. The CDR3 reads CASSPLPGQGRSETQYF. Written as DNA, the CDR3 is TGTGCCAGCAGCCCACTCCCGGGACAGGGGAGGTCGGAGACCCAGTACTTC.

This chain uses TRBV2 with TRBJ1-1; D is undetermined. This CDR3 contains 10 residues. Germline CDR1 reads SNHLY; CDR2 reads FYNNEI. V dropped 6 bases and J dropped 9 bases, with 8 bases sitting between them. In DNA form, the CDR3 reads TGTGCCAGCAGACGGGAAAAAGCTTTCTTT. This gives the protein CASRREKAFF.

This clonotype was seen a handful of times. The chain combines TRBV5-1 with TRBJ1-2; possible D gene TRBD1, 6 bases. V lost 4 bases, J lost 7 bases, and 17 bases lay in between. The CDR3 runs 14 residues. Germline V gene sequence: CDR1 SGHRS, CDR2 YFSETQ. CDR3 sequence (DNA): TGCGCCAGCAGCCTGGGACATCCCGCAGGTGGCTACACCTTC. Residues: CASSLGHPAGGYTF. The whole variable domain, filled in from reference TRBV5-1 and TRBJ1-2, reads KAGVTQTPRYLIKTRGQQVTLSCSPISGHRSVSWYQQTPGQGLQFLFEYFSETQRNKGNFPGRFSGRQFSNSRSEMNVSTLELGDSALYLCASSLGHPAGGYTFGSGTRLTVV.

This clonotype was seen a handful of times. The gene calls are TRBV5-5 and TRBJ2-7; 8 bases match TRBD2. Trimming at V came to 4 bases and at J to 5 bases, leaving 5 bases not matched to a gene. The germline CDR1 and CDR2 sequences are SGHKS and YYEKEE (reference sequence). This CDR3 has 13 amino acids. The CDR3 coding sequence is TGTGCCAGCAGCCCCCGGACTAGCAACGAGCAGTACGTC. It translates to CASSPRTSNEQYV.

The chain uses TRBV28 and TRBJ1-1; D gene ambiguous. From germline, CDR1 is MDHEN and CDR2 SYDVKM. This CDR3 is 12 amino acids long. V lost 3 bases and J 7 bases, leaving 9 bases between the germline ends. CDR3 nucleotide sequence: TGTGCCAGCAGTTTCACACAGTTTGAAGCTTTCTTT. Protein sequence: CASSFTQFEAFF.

The J gene is TRBJ2-6, the V gene TRBV28; D ambiguous. CDR3 size: 16 residues. Between the trimmed V and J ends, which lost 3 bases and 0 bases, there was a span of 9 bases. The germline V gene has CDR1 MDHEN and CDR2 SYDVKM. DNA of the CDR3: TGTGCCAGCAGTTTGATTAAGAGCTCTGGGGCCAACGTCCTGACTTTC. Its translation: CASSLIKSSGANVLTF.

This clonotype was detected many times. The chain joins TRBV20-1 to TRBJ2-5; no reliable D call. V shed 5 bases and J shed 5 bases, with 15 bases lying between them. Germline V gene data show CDR1 as DFQATT and CDR2 as SNEGSKA (reference sequence). CDR3 length: 13 residues. The chain's CDR3 is CSARNLPTETQYF. DNA of the CDR3: TGCAGTGCTCGAAACCTACCGACGGAGACCCAGTACTTC.

The chain carries TRBV4-1 and TRBJ2-1; TRBD2 matches at 7 bases. The CDR3 has 13 residues. Germline V gene data show CDR1 as MGHRA and CDR2 as YSYEKL. V dropped 3 bases and J dropped 10; count of bases not matched to a gene: 6. The CDR3 spells CASSHPSGSEQFF. Here the CDR3 DNA reads TGCGCCAGCAGCCACCCTAGCGGTTCAGAGCAGTTCTTC.

This clonotype was detected a few times. J is TRBJ2-1 and V is TRBV12-3 or TRBV12-4; D is possibly TRBD1 (6 bases). CDR3 length: 13 residues. Trimming pared 3 bases from V and 9 bases from J, leaving 12 bases between. The CDR3 coding sequence is TGTGCCAGCAGTTTTGCAGGGGCGGGTGAGCAGTTCTTC. Its translation is CASSFAGAGEQFF.

V gene TRBV11-2 combines with J gene TRBJ1-3; 9 bases map to TRBD1. CDR1 and CDR2 from the germline V gene are SGHAT and FQNNGV. V shed 1 base, J shed 0 bases, and the junction held 4 bases outside the gene matches. The CDR3 has 17 residues. CDR3 in amino acids: CASSLGDRVISGNTIYF. In nucleotides, the CDR3 is TGTGCCAGCAGCTTAGGGGACAGGGTCATCTCTGGAAACACCATATATTTT.

This clonotype was observed a handful of times. V usage is TRBV12-5 and J usage is TRBJ1-1; D unresolved. CDR1 is LGHNT and CDR2 is FRNRAP in the germline V gene. The CDR3 consists of 13 residues. V was cut by 10 bases and J by 8 bases, with 20 bases left in between. The CDR3 loop is CATSGGSFREAFF. The DNA for the CDR3 is TGTGCTACGTCTGGCGGCAGTTTTCGAGAAGCTTTCTTT.

The rearrangement joins TRBV7-2 to TRBJ2-6; the match to TRBD2 covers 10 bases. V lost 4 bases, J lost 4 bases, and 4 bases stayed unmatched. The germline CDR1 and CDR2 sequences are SGHTA and FQGNSA. The CDR3 totals 16 residues. The chain's CDR3 is CASSSAGGLGANVLTF. CDR3 nucleotide sequence: TGTGCCAGCAGCTCAGCGGGGGGGCTAGGGGCCAACGTCCTGACTTTC.

This clonotype occurred many times. The V call is TRBV29-1, the J call TRBJ1-5; 9 positions agree with TRBD1. This CDR3 has 14 amino acids. The J segment lost 4 bases and the V segment lost 6 bases, leaving 7 bases of the junction unmatched. Germline V CDR1 and CDR2: SQVTM, ANQGSEA. In nucleotides, the CDR3 is TGCAGCGTGGCAACCGGGACAGGGAATCAGCCCCAGCATTTT. Translated, it gives CSVATGTGNQPQHF.

This clonotype appeared a few times. This chain links TRBV20-1 with TRBJ2-6; D unclear. The V end was cut by 0 bases, the J end by 0 bases, with 3 bases between. CDR1 and CDR2 (germline): DFQATT, SNEGSKA (reference sequence). This CDR3 has 14 amino acids. The DNA for the CDR3 is TGCAGTGCTAGAGACGGCTCTGGGGCCAACGTCCTGACTTTC. Its protein is CSARDGSGANVLTF.

This clonotype was recorded at least ten times. This chain connects TRBV29-1 to TRBJ2-3; 10 bases fit TRBD2. Germline trimming cut 5 bases from V and 1 base from J; bases unmatched to any gene: 9. The V gene's germline CDR1 is SQVTM and CDR2 ANQGSEA. This CDR3 region has 16 residues. The CDR3 reads CSVRARLAGGTDTQYF. In nucleotides, the CDR3 is TGCAGCGTTCGCGCGAGACTAGCGGGTGGCACAGATACGCAGTATTTT.

This clonotype was counted many times. The chain employs TRBV18 and TRBJ2-2, with D hard to call. The germline V gene has CDR1 KGHSH and CDR2 LQKENI. Trimming pared 3 bases from V and 5 bases from J, leaving 10 bases between. The CDR3 sequence is 14 residues long. This CDR3 is CASSPFETTGELFF. CDR3 bases: TGTGCCAGCTCACCGTTCGAGACAACCGGGGAGCTGTTTTTT.

This clonotype was seen ten or more times. The rearrangement links TRBV11-1 to TRBJ2-1; no definite D call. The J call may be in error: the DNA end matches TRBJ2-7 better. CDR3 length: 13 amino acids. From germline, CDR1 is SGHAT and CDR2 FQDESV (reference sequence). Written as DNA, the CDR3 is TGTGCCAGCAGCTTAAGTACCTACAAGGAGCAGTACTTC. Translated, it gives CASSLSTYKEQYF.